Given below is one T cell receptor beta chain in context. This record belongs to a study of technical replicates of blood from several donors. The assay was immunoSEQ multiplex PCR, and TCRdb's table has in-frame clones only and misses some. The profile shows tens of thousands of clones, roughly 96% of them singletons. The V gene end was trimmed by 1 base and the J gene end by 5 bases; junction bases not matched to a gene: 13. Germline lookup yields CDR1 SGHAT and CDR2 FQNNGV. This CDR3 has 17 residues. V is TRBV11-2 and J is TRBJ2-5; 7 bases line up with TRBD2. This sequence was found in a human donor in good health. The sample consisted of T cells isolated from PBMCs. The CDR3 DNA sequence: TGTGCCAGCAGCTTAGGCCCGCCCCGGGGGGAGCAGGAGACCCAGTACTTC. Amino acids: CASSLGPPRGEQETQYF.